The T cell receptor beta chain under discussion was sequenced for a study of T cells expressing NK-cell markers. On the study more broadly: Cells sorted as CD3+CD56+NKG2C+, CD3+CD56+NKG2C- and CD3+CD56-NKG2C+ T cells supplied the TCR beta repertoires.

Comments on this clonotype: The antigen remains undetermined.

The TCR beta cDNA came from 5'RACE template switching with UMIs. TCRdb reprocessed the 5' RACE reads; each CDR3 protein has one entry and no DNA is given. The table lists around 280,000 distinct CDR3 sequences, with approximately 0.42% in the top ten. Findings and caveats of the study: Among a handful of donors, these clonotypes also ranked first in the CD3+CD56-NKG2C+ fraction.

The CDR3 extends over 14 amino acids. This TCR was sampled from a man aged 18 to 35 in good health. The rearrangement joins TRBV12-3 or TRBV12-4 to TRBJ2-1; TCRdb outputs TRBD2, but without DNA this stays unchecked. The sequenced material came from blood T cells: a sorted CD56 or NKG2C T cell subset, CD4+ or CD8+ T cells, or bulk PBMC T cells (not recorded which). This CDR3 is CASSPRLARNEQFF.